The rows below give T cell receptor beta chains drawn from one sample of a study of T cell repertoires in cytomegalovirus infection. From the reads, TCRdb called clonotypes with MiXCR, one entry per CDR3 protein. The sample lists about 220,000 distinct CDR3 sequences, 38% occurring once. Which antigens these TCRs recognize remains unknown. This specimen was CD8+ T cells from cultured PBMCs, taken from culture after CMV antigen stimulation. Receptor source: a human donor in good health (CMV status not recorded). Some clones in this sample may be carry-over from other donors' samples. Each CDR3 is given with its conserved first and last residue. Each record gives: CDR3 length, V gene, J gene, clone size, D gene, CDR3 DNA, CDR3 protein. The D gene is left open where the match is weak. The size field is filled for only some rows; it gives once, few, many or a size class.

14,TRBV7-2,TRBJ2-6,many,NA,TGTGCCAGCAGTTCTCGTTCGGGGGCCAACGTCCTGACTTTC,CASSSRSGANVLTF
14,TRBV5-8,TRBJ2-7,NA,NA,TGTGCCAGCAGCTTGGCCTCTCTGGGGGACGAGCAGTACTTC,CASSLASLGDEQYF
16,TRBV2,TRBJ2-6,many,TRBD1,TGTGCCAGCAACGAAAACAGGGGCCCTGGGGCCAACGTCCTGACTTTC,CASNENRGPGANVLTF
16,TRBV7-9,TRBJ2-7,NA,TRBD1,TGTGCCAGCAGCCTAGCCCCCGGGACAGGGGTCCACGAGCAGTACTTC,CASSLAPGTGVHEQYF
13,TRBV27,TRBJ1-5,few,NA,TGTGCCAGCAGTTTTACGGTCCGAGGCCCCCAGCATTTT,CASSFTVRGPQHF
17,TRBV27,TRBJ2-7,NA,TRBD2,TGTGCCAGCAGTTTATCGACCCTAGCGGGAGGGTGGCACGAGCAGTACTTC,CASSLSTLAGGWHEQYF
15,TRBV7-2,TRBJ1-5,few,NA,TGTGCCAGCAGCATGCGCGCCTATAGCAATCAGCCCCAGCATTTT,CASSMRAYSNQPQHF
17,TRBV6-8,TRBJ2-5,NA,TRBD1,TGTGCCAGCAGTTACTTTGGGACAGGGTCGATCCAAGAGACCCAGTACTTC,CASSYFGTGSIQETQYF
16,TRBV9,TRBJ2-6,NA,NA,TGTGCCAGCAGCGTAGAGAGGGGGGGACGGTTCAACGTCCTGACTTTC,CASSVERGGRFNVLTF
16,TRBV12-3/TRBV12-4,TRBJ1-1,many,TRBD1,TGTGCCAGCAGTTTGGGCAGGGGGCCTTTTAACACTGAAGCTTTCTTT,CASSLGRGPFNTEAFF
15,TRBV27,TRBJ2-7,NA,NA,TGTGCCAGCAGTTTATCGTTGGGACTCTTCTACGAGCAGTACTTC,CASSLSLGLFYEQYF
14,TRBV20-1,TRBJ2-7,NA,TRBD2,TGCAGTGCTAGAAGTCGGGGGGGCCGCTACGAGCAGTACTTC,CSARSRGGRYEQYF
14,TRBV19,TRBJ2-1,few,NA,TGTGCCAGTAGTCGCCGGACCACCATCGATGAGCAGTTCTTC,CASSRRTTIDEQFF
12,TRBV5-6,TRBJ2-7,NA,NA,TGTGCCAGCAGCTTGGGACTGGGCGAGCAGTACTTC,CASSLGLGEQYF
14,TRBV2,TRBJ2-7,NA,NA,TGTGCCAGCAGTGAAGCGGGGGCGGGACGGGGGCAGTACTTC,CASSEAGAGRGQYF
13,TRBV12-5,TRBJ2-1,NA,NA,TGTGCTAGTTACGAGGGCTCCTACAATGATCAGTTCTTC,CASYEGSYNDQFF